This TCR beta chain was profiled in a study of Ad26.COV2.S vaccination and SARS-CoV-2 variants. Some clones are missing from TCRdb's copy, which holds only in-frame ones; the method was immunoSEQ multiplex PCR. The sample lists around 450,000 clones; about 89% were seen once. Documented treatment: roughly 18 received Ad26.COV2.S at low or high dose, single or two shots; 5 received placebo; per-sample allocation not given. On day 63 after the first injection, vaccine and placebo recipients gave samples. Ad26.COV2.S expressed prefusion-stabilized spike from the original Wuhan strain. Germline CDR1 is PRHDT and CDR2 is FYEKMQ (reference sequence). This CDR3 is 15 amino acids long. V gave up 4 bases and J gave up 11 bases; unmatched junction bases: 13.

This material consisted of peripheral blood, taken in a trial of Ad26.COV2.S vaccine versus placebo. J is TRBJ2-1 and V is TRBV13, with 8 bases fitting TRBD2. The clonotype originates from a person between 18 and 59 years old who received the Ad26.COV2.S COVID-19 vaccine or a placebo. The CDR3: CASSSGLASQNKQFF. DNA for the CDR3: TGTGCCAGCAGCTCTGGACTAGCATCTCAAAATAAGCAGTTCTTC.